This is a list of T cell receptor beta chains from one sample in a study of OX40 agonist ivuxolimab in advanced cancers. TCRdb's table, derived via immunoSEQ multiplex PCR, lists solely in-frame clones and lacks some. Among about 50,000 clones, roughly 89% were seen once, and the ten largest hold around 6%. This sample comprised CD4+ or CD8+ T cells sorted from blood, obtained in a trial of the OX40 agonist ivuxolimab. These receptors came from an adult with an advanced solid tumor such as melanoma, head and neck, liver or kidney cancer. The CDR3 runs from the conserved cysteine through the conserved F or W. Fields, in order: D gene, V gene, J gene, clone size, CDR3 protein, CDR3 DNA. D genes are given only for firm matches. Size is stated for part of the rows, as once, few or many counts, or as a class when the clone is expanded.

D gene: NA
V gene: TRBV29-1
J gene: TRBJ2-7
clone size: NA
CDR3 protein: CSVEEGTTYEQYF
CDR3 DNA: TGCAGCGTTGAAGAGGGAACAACCTACGAGCAGTACTTC

D gene: NA
V gene: TRBV25-1
J gene: TRBJ2-1
clone size: once
CDR3 protein: CASSEFRTDNEQFF
CDR3 DNA: TGTGCCAGCAGTGAATTTAGGACGGACAATGAGCAGTTCTTC

D gene: NA
V gene: TRBV9
J gene: TRBJ1-2
clone size: NA
CDR3 protein: CASSEGINYGYTF
CDR3 DNA: TGTGCCAGCAGCGAGGGTATTAACTATGGCTACACCTTC

D gene: NA
V gene: TRBV7-3
J gene: TRBJ1-2
clone size: few
CDR3 protein: CASSLVGGSNYGYTF
CDR3 DNA: TGTGCCAGCAGCTTAGTTGGCGGCTCTAACTATGGCTACACCTTC

D gene: NA
V gene: TRBV9
J gene: TRBJ2-1
clone size: NA
CDR3 protein: CASSVVDSGSEQFF
CDR3 DNA: TGTGCCAGCAGCGTAGTCGACAGCGGTTCTGAGCAGTTCTTC

D gene: NA
V gene: TRBV29-1
J gene: TRBJ1-3
clone size: once
CDR3 protein: CSVETAGGGNTIYF
CDR3 DNA: TGCAGCGTTGAAACCGCAGGTGGGGGAAACACCATATATTTT

D gene: TRBD2
V gene: TRBV28
J gene: TRBJ2-7
clone size: NA
CDR3 protein: CASSSLAARYEQYF
CDR3 DNA: TGTGCCAGCAGTTCGCTAGCGGCGAGGTACGAGCAGTACTTC

D gene: NA
V gene: TRBV5-1
J gene: TRBJ2-1
clone size: NA
CDR3 protein: CASASDGYNEQFF
CDR3 DNA: TGCGCCAGCGCTTCGGACGGTTACAATGAGCAGTTCTTC

D gene: NA
V gene: TRBV9
J gene: TRBJ2-7
clone size: NA
CDR3 protein: CASSAAPTGVYEQYF
CDR3 DNA: TGTGCCAGCAGCGCCGCCCCGACGGGTGTTTACGAGCAGTACTTC

D gene: NA
V gene: TRBV6-6
J gene: TRBJ2-6
clone size: NA
CDR3 protein: CAILTRVSGANVLTF
CDR3 DNA: TGTGCCATCTTAACCCGGGTATCTGGGGCCAACGTCCTGACTTTC

D gene: NA
V gene: TRBV2
J gene: TRBJ2-3
clone size: NA
CDR3 protein: CASTGEDTRFTDTQYF
CDR3 DNA: TGTGCCAGCACTGGAGAGGATACCCGTTTCACAGATACGCAGTATTTT

D gene: NA
V gene: TRBV9
J gene: TRBJ2-1
clone size: once
CDR3 protein: CASSVDFGAGNEQFF
CDR3 DNA: TGTGCCAGCAGCGTAGATTTCGGGGCAGGCAATGAGCAGTTCTTC

D gene: NA
V gene: TRBV5-1
J gene: TRBJ1-2
clone size: NA
CDR3 protein: CASSLEWGNYGYTF
CDR3 DNA: TGCGCCAGCAGCTTGGAATGGGGTAACTATGGCTACACCTTC

D gene: TRBD1
V gene: TRBV5-1
J gene: TRBJ1-5
clone size: NA
CDR3 protein: CASSPGTGDQPQHF
CDR3 DNA: TGCGCCAGCAGCCCCGGGACAGGGGATCAGCCCCAGCATTTT

D gene: NA
V gene: TRBV9
J gene: TRBJ2-7
clone size: NA
CDR3 protein: CASSPWNNPYEQYF
CDR3 DNA: TGTGCCAGCAGCCCATGGAACAATCCCTACGAGCAGTACTTC

D gene: TRBD1
V gene: TRBV11-1
J gene: TRBJ1-1
clone size: NA
CDR3 protein: CASSAGGRGLNTEAFF
CDR3 DNA: TGTGCCAGCAGCGCCGGTGGCAGGGGGCTTAACACTGAAGCTTTCTTT

D gene: NA
V gene: TRBV5-4
J gene: TRBJ2-7
clone size: NA
CDR3 protein: CASSSPDGTGEQYF
CDR3 DNA: TGTGCCAGCAGTTCGCCCGACGGAACAGGCGAGCAGTACTTC

D gene: NA
V gene: TRBV2
J gene: TRBJ2-3
clone size: NA
CDR3 protein: CASSDAGSGTPDTQYF
CDR3 DNA: TGTGCCAGCAGCGACGCCGGGTCCGGGACCCCAGATACGCAGTATTTT

D gene: NA
V gene: TRBV9
J gene: TRBJ1-1
clone size: once
CDR3 protein: CASSVNHRDEAFF
CDR3 DNA: TGTGCCAGCAGCGTAAACCACAGGGATGAAGCTTTCTTT

D gene: TRBD1
V gene: TRBV10-1
J gene: TRBJ2-3
clone size: few
CDR3 protein: CASSDPGQGTDTQYF
CDR3 DNA: TGCGCCAGCAGTGACCCGGGACAGGGCACAGATACGCAGTATTTT

D gene: NA
V gene: TRBV7-2
J gene: TRBJ2-7
clone size: NA
CDR3 protein: CASSFDPYEQYF
CDR3 DNA: TGTGCCAGCAGCTTTGATCCTTACGAGCAGTACTTC

D gene: NA
V gene: TRBV11-2
J gene: TRBJ1-4
clone size: NA
CDR3 protein: CASSFRETNEKLFF
CDR3 DNA: TGTGCCAGCAGCTTCAGGGAGACTAATGAAAAACTGTTTTTT

D gene: TRBD1
V gene: TRBV4-1
J gene: TRBJ1-1
clone size: NA
CDR3 protein: CASSEEGARTDTEAFF
CDR3 DNA: TGCGCCAGCAGCGAGGAGGGGGCCCGAACGGACACTGAAGCTTTCTTT